What follows describes a single TCR beta chain. The antigen it binds to is not known. Base qualities are not recorded, but no much larger clone differs from it by a single base. Trimming removed 5 bases from V and 6 bases from J; the gene matches leave 20 bases unexplained. The CDR1 and CDR2 encoded by the germline V gene (reference sequence) are LNHDA and SQIVND. Inclusive of the bounding cysteine and phenylalanine, the CDR3 is 18 residues long. CDR3 DNA is the only sequence kept; it has 54 bases, read in frame from the first base. Receptor amplification or capture employed the immunoSEQ multiplex PCR assay. In its TCRdb copy, this immuneACCESS table keeps in-frame sequences only and misses some clones. Where compared with another copy, unresolved V genes explain less than half of these, and the others have no known cause. In this sample the table shows under 700,000 clones, around three quarters of which occur a single time. The top ten clones comprise around 0.013% of the sample.

The sample originates from a study of shared T cell receptors in the human thymus (dated by TCRdb to the early 2020s). Context from the whole study: The study examined how self-reactive, shared T-cell receptor alpha chains are generated in the human thymus.

This sample also appeared in a second study, on human thymus T cells. Drawing on the second study: In Finland, the donors were immunologically healthy infants who were having open corrective cardiac surgery for congenital heart defects. Thymus tissue was collected as surgical resects that were removed during corrective cardiac surgery. Both the thymic and the peripheral blood repertoires appeared to show biased V and J gene segment usage. The related research reported highly overlapping thymic TCR repertoires among unrelated individuals. The study characterized TCR alpha and beta repertoires from roughly eight infant thymus samples and a few related peripheral blood samples. Donor ages ranging from roughly 7 to 250 days were recorded, and over 5 male and a couple of female infants were included in the cohort. Thymocytes were mechanically released from the tissue and were stored as pellets of 10-30 million cells at -70 degrees C. A QIAsymphony instrument was used to extract genomic DNA from frozen cell pellets. Using the immunoSEQ multiplex PCR assay, the TCRB and TCRAD loci were amplified from a standardized quantity of quality-controlled genomic DNA. The amplicons covered the V(D)J region and were long enough to include the CDR3 and to identify the V and J genes. Amplicon sequencing was performed on an Illumina platform through the commercial immunoSEQ service. Primer bias and sequencing errors were corrected as previously described, and TCRAD and TCRB were defined on the basis of the IMGT database. The repertoires were analysed using immunoSEQ Analyzer 3.0 and VDJTools for basic statistics, V/J segment usage, diversity estimates, rarefaction and pairwise overlap. Chao1, ChaoE, Efron-Thisted, Shannon and inverse Simpson indices were used to estimate diversity, which was also estimated on datasets down-sampled to the smallest sample. Repertoire overlap used strict matching of CDR3 nucleotide sequence, V gene and J gene, with Jaccard-based multidimensional scaling clustering. On average, thymus samples yielded about 810,000 unique TCRB clonotypes, whereas blood samples yielded 65,000 to 100,000.

This sequence was found in a boy in the first two years of life with a congenital heart defect. Donor details come from another sample of the same person, matched by shared clones. Recombination joined TRBV19 with TRBJ1-1, with 8 bases matching TRBD1. The sample was thymocytes. The CDR3 here reads CASSPLKQGGNLRSEAFF. The DNA reads TGTGCCAGTAGTCCATTGAAACAGGGGGGTAACCTCCGGTCTGAAGCTTTCTTT.